This is a list of T cell receptor beta chains from one sample in a study of T cells in Graves' hyperthyroidism and ophthalmopathy. MiXCR, applied by TCRdb to the multiplex PCR reads, yields one record per CDR3 protein. There are over 150,000 distinct CDR3 sequences in the sample; about a sixth occur only once, and over 45% lies in the top ten. Sequenced: blood. Source of these receptors: a woman in her 50s with Graves' hyperthyroidism. CDR3s include the opening cysteine and the closing phenylalanine or tryptophan. A D gene is named only where the DNA matches it firmly. Part of the rows lack a size; the others show once, few, many or a class for expanded clones.

v_call	cdr3_length	j_call	clone_size	d_call	cdr3_aa	cdr3_nt
TRBV6-1	14	TRBJ2-1	-	TRBD1	CASRSPPPGGEQFF	TGTGCCAGCAGATCGCCTCCACCAGGGGGAGAGCAGTTCTTC
TRBV7-3	14	TRBJ2-7	many	-	CASSLVGQNAEQYF	TGTGCCAGCAGCTTAGTAGGACAGAACGCCGAGCAGTACTTC
TRBV30	15	TRBJ2-5	-	TRBD2	CAWESGRAFRETQYF	TGTGCCTGGGAAAGCGGGAGGGCCTTTCGGGAGACCCAGTACTTC
TRBV30	11	TRBJ1-2	few	-	CAWTVGYGYTF	TGTGCCTGGACAGTCGGATATGGCTACACCTTC
TRBV6-5	16	TRBJ2-4	few	-	CASSYFSVGAKNIQYF	TGTGCCAGCAGTTACTTTAGCGTCGGAGCCAAAAACATTCAGTACTTC
TRBV20-1	15	TRBJ2-5	-	TRBD2	CSARGLREGGETQYF	TGCAGTGCTAGAGGGTTGCGGGAGGGCGGTGAGACCCAGTACTTC
TRBV7-2	15	TRBJ1-2	few	TRBD1	CASSPRDRPSYGYTF	TGTGCCAGCAGCCCCAGGGACAGACCTTCCTATGGCTACACCTTC
TRBV7-6	16	TRBJ2-5	many	TRBD2	CASSRLAGGYQETQYF	TGTGCCAGCAGCCGCTTAGCGGGGGGATACCAAGAGACCCAGTACTTC
TRBV20-1	10	TRBJ2-1	-	-	CSARVDEQFF	TGCAGTGCTAGAGTGGATGAGCAGTTCTTC
TRBV29-1	14	TRBJ2-7	many	-	CSALPKGGSYEQYF	TGCAGCGCCTTGCCGAAAGGCGGCTCCTACGAGCAGTACTTC